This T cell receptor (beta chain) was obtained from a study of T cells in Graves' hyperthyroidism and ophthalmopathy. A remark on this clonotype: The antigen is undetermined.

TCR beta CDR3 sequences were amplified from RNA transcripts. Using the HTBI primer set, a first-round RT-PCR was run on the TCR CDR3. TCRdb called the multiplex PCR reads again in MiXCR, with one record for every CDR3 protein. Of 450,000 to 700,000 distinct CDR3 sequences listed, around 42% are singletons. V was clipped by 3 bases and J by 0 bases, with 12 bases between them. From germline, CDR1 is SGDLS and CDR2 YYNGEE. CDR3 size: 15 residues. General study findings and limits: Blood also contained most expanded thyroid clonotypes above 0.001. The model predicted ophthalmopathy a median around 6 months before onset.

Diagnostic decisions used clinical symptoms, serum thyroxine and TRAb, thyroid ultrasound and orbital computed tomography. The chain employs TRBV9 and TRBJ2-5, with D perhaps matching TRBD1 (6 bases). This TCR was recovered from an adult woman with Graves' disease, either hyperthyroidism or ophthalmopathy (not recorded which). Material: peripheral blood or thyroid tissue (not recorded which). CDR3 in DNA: TGTGCCAGCAGCGGCAAAAGGGGGTACCAAGAGACCCAGTACTTC. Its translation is CASSGKRGYQETQYF.